This T cell receptor beta chain was observed in a study of CD8 T cells in ankylosing spondylitis. This clonotype showed up just a few times. Its antigen is unknown. Scientists made TCR beta libraries using quantitative 5'-RACE with molecular barcodes. TCRdb used MiXCR to reprocess the 5' RACE reads, holding one entry per CDR3 protein. The repertoire consists of 700,000 to 1,000,000 distinct CDR3 sequences, with 12% occurring once and the leading ten covering about 0.5%. The study, taken as a whole, reports: Clones tied to disease were said to be significantly enriched in matched ankylosing spondylitis synovial fluid. A TCR beta motif of fewer than 10 highly homologous variants seemed to mark ankylosing spondylitis blood.

The sequence derives from a male donor with ankylosing spondylitis. Sequencing was performed on blood, either unsorted or a sorted T cell fraction (not recorded which).

CDR3 in amino acids: CASSFRPGGNTGELFF. The CDR3 DNA sequence: TGTGCCAGCAGCTTCCGACCGGGGGGAAACACCGGGGAGCTGTTTTTT. V and J are TRBV6-1 and TRBJ2-2, with TRBD2 identical over 7 bases. Trimming cost V 6 bases and J 2 bases; bases outside gene matches: 9. CDR1 and CDR2 (germline): MNHNS, SASEGT. The CDR3 extends over 16 amino acids.